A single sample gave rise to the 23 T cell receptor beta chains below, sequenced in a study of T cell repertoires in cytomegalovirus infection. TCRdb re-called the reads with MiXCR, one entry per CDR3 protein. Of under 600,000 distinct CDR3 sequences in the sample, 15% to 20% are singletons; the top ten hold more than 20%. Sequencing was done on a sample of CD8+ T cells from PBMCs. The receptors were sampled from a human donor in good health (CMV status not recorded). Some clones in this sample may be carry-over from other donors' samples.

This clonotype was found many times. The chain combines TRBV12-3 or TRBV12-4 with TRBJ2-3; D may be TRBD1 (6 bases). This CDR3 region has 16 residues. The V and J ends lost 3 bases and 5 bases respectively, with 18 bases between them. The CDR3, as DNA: TGTGCCAGCAGTTTTCTGGGGGCTCCTACCAAAGATACGCAGTATTTT. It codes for CASSFLGAPTKDTQYF.

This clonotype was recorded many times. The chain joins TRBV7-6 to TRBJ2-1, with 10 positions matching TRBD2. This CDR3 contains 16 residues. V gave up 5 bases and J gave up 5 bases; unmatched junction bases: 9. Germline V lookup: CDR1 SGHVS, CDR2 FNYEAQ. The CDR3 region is CASSPSTSGTNNEQFF. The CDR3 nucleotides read TGTGCCAGCAGCCCATCTACTAGCGGGACTAACAATGAGCAGTTCTTC.

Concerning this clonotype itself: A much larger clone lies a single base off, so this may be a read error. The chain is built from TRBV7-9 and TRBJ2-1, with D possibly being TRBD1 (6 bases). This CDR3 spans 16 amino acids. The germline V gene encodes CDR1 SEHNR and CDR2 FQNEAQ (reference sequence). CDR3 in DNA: TGTGCCGGCAGCGCCCCACTGGGAAAGGGGGTCAATGAGCAGTTCTTC. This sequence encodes CAGSAPLGKGVNEQFF.

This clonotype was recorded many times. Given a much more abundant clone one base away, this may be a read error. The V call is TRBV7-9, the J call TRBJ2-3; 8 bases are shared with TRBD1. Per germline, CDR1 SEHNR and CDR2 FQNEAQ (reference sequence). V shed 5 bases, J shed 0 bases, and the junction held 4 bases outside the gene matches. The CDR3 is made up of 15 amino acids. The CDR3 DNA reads TGTGCCAGCAGCGCCCGGGACAGGAGCACAGATACGCAGTATTTT. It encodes CASSARDRSTDTQYF.

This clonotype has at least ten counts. For the CDR3, the DNA is TGTGCCAGCAGCCAACGGACAGGGTGGGGAACTTCCGACTATGGCTACACCTTC. Protein product: CASSQRTGWGTSDYGYTF. The chain has TRBV7-8 and TRBJ1-2, with TRBD1 identical over 8 bases. CDR1 and CDR2 from the germline V gene are SGHVS and FQNEAQ. V gave up 5 bases and J gave up 3 bases; unmatched junction bases: 17. The CDR3 totals 18 residues.

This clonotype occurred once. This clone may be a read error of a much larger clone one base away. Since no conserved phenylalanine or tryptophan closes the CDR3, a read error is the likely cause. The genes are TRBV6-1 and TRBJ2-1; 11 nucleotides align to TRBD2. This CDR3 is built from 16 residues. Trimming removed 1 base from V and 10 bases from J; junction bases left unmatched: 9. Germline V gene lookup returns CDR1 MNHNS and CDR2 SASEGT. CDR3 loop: CASSEVWLAGGDEQFL. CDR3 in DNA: TGTGCCAGCAGTGAAGTTTGGCTAGCGGGGGGCGACGAGCAGTTCTTA.

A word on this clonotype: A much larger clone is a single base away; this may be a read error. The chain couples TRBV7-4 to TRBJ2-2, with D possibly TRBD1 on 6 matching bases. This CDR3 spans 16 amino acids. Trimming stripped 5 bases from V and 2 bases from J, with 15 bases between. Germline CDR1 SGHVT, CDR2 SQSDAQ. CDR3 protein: CASSTGQRLNTGELFF. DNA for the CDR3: TGTGCCAGCAGCACTGGACAGCGCCTTAACACCGGGGAGCTGTTTTTT.

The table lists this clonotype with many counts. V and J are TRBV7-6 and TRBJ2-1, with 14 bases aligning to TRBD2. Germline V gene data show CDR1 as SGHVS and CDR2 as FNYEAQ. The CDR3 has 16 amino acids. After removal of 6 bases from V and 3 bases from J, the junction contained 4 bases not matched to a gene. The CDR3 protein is CASRETSGGVYNEQFF. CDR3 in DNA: TGTGCCAGCAGGGAGACTAGCGGGGGGGTCTACAATGAGCAGTTCTTC. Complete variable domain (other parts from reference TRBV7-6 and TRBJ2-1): GAGVSQSPRYKVTKRGQDVALRCDPISGHVSLYWYRQALGQGPEFLTYFNYEAQQDKSGLPNDRFSAERPEGSISTLTIQRTEQRDSAMYRCASRETSGGVYNEQFFGPGTRLTVL.

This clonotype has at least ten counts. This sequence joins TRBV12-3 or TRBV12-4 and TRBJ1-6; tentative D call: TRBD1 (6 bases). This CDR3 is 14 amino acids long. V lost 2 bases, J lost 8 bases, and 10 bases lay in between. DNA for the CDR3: TGTGCCAGCAGTTTACAGGGGCTTCATTCACCCCTCCACTTT. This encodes CASSLQGLHSPLHF.

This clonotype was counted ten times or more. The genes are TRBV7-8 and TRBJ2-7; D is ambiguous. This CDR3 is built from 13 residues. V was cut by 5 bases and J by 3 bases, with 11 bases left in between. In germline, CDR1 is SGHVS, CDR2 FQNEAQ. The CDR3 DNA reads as TGTGCCAGCAGCCCCACTTCTATCTACGAGCAGTACTTC. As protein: CASSPTSIYEQYF.

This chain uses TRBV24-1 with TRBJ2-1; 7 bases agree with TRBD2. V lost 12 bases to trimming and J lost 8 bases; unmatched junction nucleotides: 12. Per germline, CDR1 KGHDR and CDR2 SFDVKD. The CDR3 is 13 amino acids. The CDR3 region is CAGGDQSTYEQFF. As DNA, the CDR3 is TGTGCCGGGGGGGACCAGTCGACCTATGAGCAGTTCTTC.

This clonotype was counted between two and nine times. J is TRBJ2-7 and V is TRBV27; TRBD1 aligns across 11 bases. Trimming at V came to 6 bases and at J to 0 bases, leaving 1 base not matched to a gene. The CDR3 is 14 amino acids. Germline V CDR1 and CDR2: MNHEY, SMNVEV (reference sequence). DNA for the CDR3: TGTGCCAGCAGGGACAGGGGGCACTCCTACGAGCAGTACTTC. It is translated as CASRDRGHSYEQYF.

Here the CDR3 DNA reads TGTGCCAGCAGCTCTGTCGGGGGGAGTAGCACAGATACGCAGTATTTT. Protein product: CASSSVGGSSTDTQYF. The genes are TRBV5-6 and TRBJ2-3; TRBD2 aligns across 7 bases. The CDR3 is made up of 16 amino acids. With V trimmed by 3 bases and J by 0 bases, 7 bases remained unmatched. Germline values: CDR1 SGHDT, CDR2 YYEEEE.

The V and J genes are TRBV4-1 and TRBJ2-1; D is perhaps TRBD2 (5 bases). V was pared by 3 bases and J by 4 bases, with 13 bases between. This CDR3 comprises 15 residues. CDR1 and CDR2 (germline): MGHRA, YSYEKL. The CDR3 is CASSQRDSTYNEQFF. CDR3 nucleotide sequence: TGCGCCAGCAGCCAGAGGGATTCGACATACAATGAGCAGTTCTTC.

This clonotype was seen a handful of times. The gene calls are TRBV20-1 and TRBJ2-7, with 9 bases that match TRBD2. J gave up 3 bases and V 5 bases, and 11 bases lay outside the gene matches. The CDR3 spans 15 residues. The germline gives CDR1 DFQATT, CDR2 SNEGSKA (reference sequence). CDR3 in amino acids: CSAEGLAKRGYEQYF. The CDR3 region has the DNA TGCAGTGCTGAGGGACTAGCTAAAAGAGGCTACGAGCAGTACTTC.

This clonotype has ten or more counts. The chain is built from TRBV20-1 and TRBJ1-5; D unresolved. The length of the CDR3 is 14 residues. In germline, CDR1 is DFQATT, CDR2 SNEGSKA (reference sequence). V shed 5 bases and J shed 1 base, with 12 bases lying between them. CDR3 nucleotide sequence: TGCAGTGCTGGGGAGGGCGAGAGCAATCAGCCCCAGCATTTT. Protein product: CSAGEGESNQPQHF.

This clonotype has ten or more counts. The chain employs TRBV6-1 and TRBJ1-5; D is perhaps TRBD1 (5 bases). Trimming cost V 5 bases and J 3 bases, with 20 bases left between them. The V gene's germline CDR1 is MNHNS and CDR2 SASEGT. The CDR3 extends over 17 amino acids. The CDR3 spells CASSPGRKGWNNQPQHF. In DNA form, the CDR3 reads TGTGCCAGCAGTCCTGGGAGGAAGGGGTGGAACAATCAGCCCCAGCATTTT.

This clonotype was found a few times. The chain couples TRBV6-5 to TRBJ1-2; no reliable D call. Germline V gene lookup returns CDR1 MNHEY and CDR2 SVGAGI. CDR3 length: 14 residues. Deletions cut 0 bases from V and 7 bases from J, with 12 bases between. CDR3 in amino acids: CASSYSKRVGGYTF. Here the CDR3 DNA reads TGTGCCAGCAGTTACTCGAAAAGAGTAGGTGGCTACACCTTC.

The CDR3 spells CASRGYQETQYF. The DNA of the CDR3 is TGTGCCAGTAGAGGCTATCAAGAGACCCAGTACTTC. The rearrangement links TRBV19 to TRBJ2-5; D remains ambiguous. The length of the CDR3 is 12 residues. V lost 6 bases, J lost 2 bases, and 7 bases lay in between. Germline V gene lookup returns CDR1 LNHDA and CDR2 SQIVND (reference sequence).

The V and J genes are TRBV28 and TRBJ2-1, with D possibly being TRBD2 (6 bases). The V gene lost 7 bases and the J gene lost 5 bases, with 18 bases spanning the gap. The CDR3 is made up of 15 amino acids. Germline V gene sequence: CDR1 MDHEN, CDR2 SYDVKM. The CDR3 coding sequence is TGTGCCAGCACCTCGACTAGTAATATGGACAATGAGCAGTTCTTC. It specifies CASTSTSNMDNEQFF.

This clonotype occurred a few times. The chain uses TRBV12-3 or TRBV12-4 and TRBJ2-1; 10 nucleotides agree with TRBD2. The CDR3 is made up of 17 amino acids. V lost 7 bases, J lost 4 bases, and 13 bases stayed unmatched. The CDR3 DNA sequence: TGTGCCAGCACCTTAGATCTAGCGGGGGTGGGGTACAATGAGCAGTTCTTC. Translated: CASTLDLAGVGYNEQFF.

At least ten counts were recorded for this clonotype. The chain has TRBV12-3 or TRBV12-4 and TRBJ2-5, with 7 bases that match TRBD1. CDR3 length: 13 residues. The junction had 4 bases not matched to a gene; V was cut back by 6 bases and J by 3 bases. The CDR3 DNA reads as TGTGCCAGCAGGCCCGGGACAGAAGAGACCCAGTACTTC. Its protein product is CASRPGTEETQYF.

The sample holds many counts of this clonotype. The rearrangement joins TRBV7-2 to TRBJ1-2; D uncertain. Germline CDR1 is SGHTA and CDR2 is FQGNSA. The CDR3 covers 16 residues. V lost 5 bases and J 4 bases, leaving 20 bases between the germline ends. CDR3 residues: CASSPRTVPSFYGYTF. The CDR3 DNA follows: TGTGCCAGCAGCCCTCGGACGGTGCCTTCTTTCTATGGCTACACCTTC.